These 32 T cell receptor beta chains came from one sample sequenced in a study of vaccination effects on CD4 cells after COVID-19. Here immunoSEQ multiplex PCR was the method, and the copy in TCRdb shows in-frame clones only, minus some. Of 50,000 or so clones in the sample, approximately 61% were seen once. No antigen has been identified for these receptors. Culture lasted roughly 9 days before CD4+ T cell isolation. The sample here was CD4+ T cells from PBMCs cultured without peptide, taken before COVID-19 vaccination. These receptor sequences come from a human donor who received a COVID-19 vaccine.

This clone showed up just once. V and J are TRBV2 and TRBJ2-1; D is perhaps TRBD2 (6 bases). The ends were cut back, 8 bases at V and 4 bases at J, with 12 bases in the middle. Per germline, CDR1 SNHLY and CDR2 FYNNEI. The CDR3 sequence is 13 residues long. DNA for the CDR3: TGTGCCAGCCGGGAGCGGCCTTACAATGAGCAGTTCTTC. Its translation is CASRERPYNEQFF.

The chain carries TRBV15 and TRBJ2-7, with D tentatively TRBD2 (6 bases). Germline assignment: CDR1 LNHNV and CDR2 YYDKDF (reference sequence). The V end lost 8 bases, the J end lost 2 bases, and 16 bases lay between the germline ends. CDR3 length: 14 amino acids. CDR3 region: CATHPGTQAYEQYF. The DNA of the CDR3 is TGTGCCACCCACCCCGGGACTCAAGCCTACGAGCAGTACTTC.

The rearrangement joins TRBV11-2 to TRBJ2-7; 9 positions match TRBD2. V lost 3 bases and J lost 5; bases outside the gene matches: 8. This CDR3 is built from 15 residues. Germline values: CDR1 SGHAT, CDR2 FQNNGV. CDR3 nucleotide sequence: TGTGCCAGCAGCTTGCTAGCGGGGAGGGGAAACGAGCAGTACTTC. Translation: CASSLLAGRGNEQYF.

The chain combines TRBV5-4 with TRBJ2-2; perhaps D is TRBD1 or TRBD2 (5 bases each). CDR1 SGHNT and CDR2 YYREEE come from the germline V gene (reference sequence). This CDR3 has 16 amino acids. Deletions cut 1 base from V and 1 base from J, with 11 bases between. As DNA, the CDR3 is TGTGCCAGCAGCTTGATTGGGGCGGGGAACACCGGGGAGCTGTTTTTT. As protein: CASSLIGAGNTGELFF.

The chain uses TRBV3-1 (or the pseudogene TRBV3-2) and TRBJ2-1, with D perhaps matching TRBD1 or TRBD2 (6 bases each). Germline CDR1 is LGHDT and CDR2 is YNNKEL (reference sequence). V was clipped by 2 bases and J by 6 bases, with 20 bases between them. There are 17 residues in the CDR3. As DNA, the CDR3 is TGTGCCAGCAGCCAACTTCACTCGAGAGGGGGGCGCAATGAGCAGTTCTTC. Translating gives CASSQLHSRGGRNEQFF.

The J gene is TRBJ1-1, the V gene TRBV15; D call uncertain. CDR3 length equals 15 residues. The V gene's germline CDR1 is LNHNV and CDR2 YYDKDF (reference sequence). Trimming took off 3 bases at V and 5 bases at J, with 16 bases between the two ends. The CDR3 nucleotides read TGTGCCACCAGCAGGACCCGGGAAGCGGGGACTGAAGCTTTCTTT. Amino acid sequence: CATSRTREAGTEAFF.

This clone was seen only once. The chain joins TRBV7-8 to TRBJ2-6; no clear D. Germline V lookup: CDR1 SGHVS, CDR2 FQNEAQ. Trimming pared 6 bases from V and 0 bases from J, leaving 3 bases between. This CDR3 is 13 amino acids long. The CDR3 protein is CASRDSGANVLTF. CDR3 coding DNA: TGTGCCAGCAGGGACTCTGGGGCCAACGTCCTGACTTTC.

This chain connects TRBV3-1 (or the pseudogene TRBV3-2) to TRBJ2-7; TRBD2 matches 13 bases. With V trimmed by 3 bases and J by 7 bases, 6 bases remained unmatched. CDR1 and CDR2 from the germline V gene are LGHDT and YNNKEL (reference sequence). CDR3 length: 15 amino acids. This CDR3 reads CASSHGLAGEREQYF. CDR3 in DNA: TGTGCCAGCAGCCATGGACTAGCGGGAGAAAGGGAGCAGTACTTC.

The chain carries TRBV30 and TRBJ1-5, with 8 bases lining up with TRBD1. Trimming removed 0 bases from V and 6 bases from J; junction bases left unmatched: 10. Germline V gene sequence: CDR1 GTSNPN, CDR2 SVGIG (reference sequence). The CDR3 spans 16 residues. CDR3 nucleotide sequence: TGTGCCTGGAGTGTACAGGGGGGGAATAGGGGTCAGCCCCAGCATTTT. It specifies CAWSVQGGNRGQPQHF.

The chain employs TRBV5-6 and TRBJ1-3; the D is unclear. The CDR3 is made up of 15 amino acids. Trimming took 4 bases from V and 0 from J, leaving 11 bases between them. CDR1 and CDR2 from the germline V gene are SGHDT and YYEEEE. The CDR3 DNA reads as TGTGCCAGCAGCCGCAGGAGGTACTCTGGAAACACCATATATTTT. Translated, it gives CASSRRRYSGNTIYF.

The gene calls are TRBV9 and TRBJ2-1; 12 nucleotides align to TRBD2. The CDR3 covers 16 residues. With V trimmed by 0 bases and J by 10 bases, 8 bases remained unmatched. Germline loops: CDR1 SGDLS, CDR2 YYNGEE. The CDR3 reads CASSVELAGGRREQFF. As DNA, the CDR3 is TGTGCCAGCAGCGTAGAGCTAGCGGGGGGGCGTCGGGAGCAGTTCTTC.

A single count supports this clone. This chain joins TRBV6-2 or TRBV6-3 and TRBJ2-3; 10 bases are shared with TRBD2. The CDR3 covers 21 residues. V lost 0 bases, J lost 5 bases, and 20 bases stayed unmatched. The germline V gene has CDR1 MNHEY and CDR2 SVGEGT. CDR3 bases: TGTGCCAGCAGTTACTCATCGAAGCGGAGCGGGGGGGCCCTCGATGGAGATACGCAGTATTTT. Encoded protein: CASSYSSKRSGGALDGDTQYF.

This chain connects TRBV19 to TRBJ1-4, with D unresolved. The germline V gene encodes CDR1 LNHDA and CDR2 SQIVND (reference sequence). This CDR3 is built from 13 residues. Trimming cost V 5 bases and J 5 bases, with 9 bases left between them. The CDR3 reads CASSLSLNEKLFF. Written as DNA, the CDR3 is TGTGCCAGTAGTCTCAGCCTGAATGAAAAACTGTTTTTT.

This clone has only one observation. The chain carries TRBV4-1 and TRBJ2-5; D ambiguous. V was shortened by 4 bases and J by 1 base, with 7 bases between the two germline ends. The CDR3 sequence is 13 residues long. The V gene's germline CDR1 is MGHRA and CDR2 YSYEKL. The CDR3, as DNA: TGCGCCAGCAGCCTGGCGGCCCAAGAGACCCAGTACTTC. Translation gives CASSLAAQETQYF.

V usage is TRBV19 and J usage is TRBJ2-7; unclear D gene. There are 13 residues in the CDR3. V lost 4 bases, J lost 7 bases, and 14 bases lay in between. CDR1 is LNHDA, CDR2 SQIVND, per germline (reference sequence). In DNA, the CDR3 is TGTGCCAGTAGTAGCCGGGCCTCTTGGGAGCAGTACTTC. Amino acids: CASSSRASWEQYF.

The chain combines TRBV3-1 (or the pseudogene TRBV3-2) with TRBJ2-3; 11 bases are a match to TRBD2. The CDR3 runs to 15 residues. Unmatched junction bases numbered 2, after V lost 5 bases and J lost 1 base. The germline V gene has CDR1 LGHDT and CDR2 YNNKEL (reference sequence). CDR3 residues: CASSSTSGGTDTQYF. The CDR3, as DNA: TGTGCCAGCAGCTCGACTAGCGGGGGCACAGATACGCAGTATTTT.

V and J are TRBV5-1 and TRBJ2-1; possible D gene TRBD1, 5 bases. This CDR3 region has 14 residues. V was clipped by 0 bases and J by 6 bases, with 10 bases between them. Per the germline V gene, CDR1 is SGHRS and CDR2 is YFSETQ. The CDR3: CASSLETRVNEQFF. CDR3 nucleotides: TGCGCCAGCAGCTTGGAAACCAGGGTCAATGAGCAGTTCTTC.

This sequence joins TRBV19 and TRBJ1-6; the D is unclear. Germline V gives CDR1 LNHDA, CDR2 SQIVND (reference sequence). The CDR3 consists of 15 residues. Trimming pared 7 bases from V and 6 bases from J, leaving 16 bases between. The CDR3 nucleotides are TGTGCCAGTACCGACTCCCGTTTGGGTAATTCACCCCTCCACTTT. Translation: CASTDSRLGNSPLHF. The full variable domain, completed using reference TRBV19 and TRBJ1-6, is DGGITQSPKYLFRKEGQNVTLSCEQNLNHDAMYWYRQDPGQGLRLIYYSQIVNDFQKGDIAEGYSVSREKKESFPLTVTSAQKNPTAFYLCASTDSRLGNSPLHFGNGTRLTVT.

This clone was detected a few times. The rearrangement links TRBV27 to TRBJ2-1, with D maybe TRBD2 (6 bases). The V end was cut by 6 bases, the J end by 8 bases, with 23 bases between. CDR3 size: 16 residues. Per germline, CDR1 MNHEY and CDR2 SMNVEV (reference sequence). The CDR3: CASRSRGSLAYDEQFF. The CDR3, as DNA: TGTGCCAGCAGGAGTCGGGGGAGTCTTGCGTACGATGAGCAGTTCTTC.

This clone was picked up a small number of times. The rearrangement uses TRBV11-2 and TRBJ1-6; D remains ambiguous. This CDR3 contains 12 residues. Trimming removed 5 bases at V and 12 bases at J, with 11 bases between. Germline V gives CDR1 SGHAT, CDR2 FQNNGV. CDR3 DNA sequence: TGTGCCAGCAGCCAAAATTTAGAACCCCTCCACTTT. Its translation is CASSQNLEPLHF.

This clone has just a few counts. This rearrangement joins TRBV15 to TRBJ1-1; 9 bases align to TRBD1. V lost 3 bases to trimming and J lost 5 bases; unmatched junction nucleotides: 10. This CDR3 region has 16 residues. Germline CDR1 reads LNHNV; CDR2 reads YYDKDF (reference sequence). The CDR3 nucleotides read TGTGCCACCAGCAGTTATAGACAGGGGGAATGGACTGAAGCTTTCTTT. Translated: CATSSYRQGEWTEAFF.

The gene calls are TRBV28 and TRBJ1-1, with D hard to call. The CDR3 is 13 residues long. Looked up from germline, CDR1 is MDHEN and CDR2 is SYDVKM. V was trimmed by 8 bases and J by 5 bases, leaving 15 bases between them. The DNA for the CDR3 is TGTGCCAGCTTACGAGGGTTGAGAACTGAAGCTTTCTTT. It yields the protein CASLRGLRTEAFF.

The chain has TRBV5-5 and TRBJ2-3; TRBD2 matches 11 bases. This CDR3 region has 16 residues. The germline V gene has CDR1 SGHKS and CDR2 YYEKEE (reference sequence). The trim removed 4 bases at V and 4 bases at J, leaving 8 bases unmatched. CDR3 nucleotide sequence: TGTGCCAGCAGCCCCTTAGCGGGGGGGCTTGCAGATACGCAGTATTTT. Encoded protein: CASSPLAGGLADTQYF.

V and J are TRBV6-1 and TRBJ1-1, with TRBD1 identical over 10 bases. This CDR3 comprises 15 residues. Trimming cost V 3 bases and J 4 bases; bases outside gene matches: 5. Per the germline V gene, CDR1 is MNHNS and CDR2 is SASEGT. The CDR3 region has the DNA TGTGCCAGCAGTGATTGGACAGGGGGGATCACTGAAGCTTTCTTT. Translating it yields CASSDWTGGITEAFF.

V usage is TRBV3-1 (or the pseudogene TRBV3-2) and J usage is TRBJ1-1; maybe TRBD1 (6 bases). The CDR3 totals 14 residues. V lost 1 base and J 4 bases, leaving 10 bases between the germline ends. From germline, CDR1 is LGHDT and CDR2 YNNKEL (reference sequence). The CDR3, as DNA: TGTGCCAGCAGCCAAGCGAGGGGGGCCACTGAAGCTTTCTTT. It encodes CASSQARGATEAFF.

This chain connects TRBV11-2 to TRBJ2-3; D is uncertain. Trimming stripped 0 bases from V and 11 bases from J, with 12 bases between. This CDR3 is built from 13 residues. CDR1 and CDR2 (germline): SGHAT, FQNNGV. The CDR3 loop reads CASSLEEFWKQYF. CDR3 DNA: TGTGCCAGCAGCTTAGAAGAATTTTGGAAGCAGTATTTT.

This chain connects TRBV3-1 (or the pseudogene TRBV3-2) to TRBJ1-5, with D perhaps matching TRBD1 (5 bases). Between the trimmed V and J ends, which lost 3 bases and 3 bases, there was a span of 6 bases. The germline V gene has CDR1 LGHDT and CDR2 YNNKEL (reference sequence). CDR3 length: 13 residues. In DNA form, the CDR3 reads TGTGCCAGCAGCCAGACAGACAATCAGCCCCAGCATTTT. Its protein is CASSQTDNQPQHF.

The chain uses TRBV9 and TRBJ1-4; D perhaps matches TRBD1 (6 bases). From germline, CDR1 is SGDLS and CDR2 YYNGEE. V lost 5 bases, J lost 0 bases, and 17 bases lay in between. The CDR3 loop spans 17 amino acids. The CDR3 reads CASSPLGAATTNEKLFF. As DNA, the CDR3 is TGTGCCAGCAGTCCACTGGGGGCGGCCACAACTAATGAAAAACTGTTTTTT.

This chain links TRBV5-6 with TRBJ1-1; 8 nucleotides match TRBD1. This CDR3 has 14 residues. Per germline, CDR1 SGHDT and CDR2 YYEEEE. The junction had 4 bases not matched to a gene; V was cut back by 3 bases and J by 3 bases. The CDR3 sequence: CASSWNRGDTEAFF. In DNA form, the CDR3 reads TGTGCCAGCAGCTGGAACAGGGGGGACACTGAAGCTTTCTTT.

This sequence joins TRBV9 and TRBJ2-1; D is uncertain. The CDR3 extends over 13 amino acids. The germline V gene has CDR1 SGDLS and CDR2 YYNGEE. Trimming left V 0 bases short and J 4 bases short, with 5 bases between. The CDR3 reads CASSVGDYNEQFF. The CDR3 region has the DNA TGTGCCAGCAGCGTAGGCGATTACAATGAGCAGTTCTTC. The full variable domain, rest sourced from reference TRBV9 and TRBJ2-1, is DSGVTQTPKHLITATGQRVTLRCSPRSGDLSVYWYQQSLDQGLQFLIQYYNGEERAKGNILERFSAQQFPDLHSELNLSSLELGDSALYFCASSVGDYNEQFFGPGTRLTVL.

This clone was detected only a few times. The genes are TRBV5-1 and TRBJ1-3; D not certain. Trimming took 4 bases from V and 0 from J, leaving 8 bases between them. This CDR3 comprises 14 residues. The germline gives CDR1 SGHRS, CDR2 YFSETQ. CDR3 sequence reads: CASSPSISGNTIYF. The CDR3 DNA reads as TGCGCCAGCAGCCCGAGTATCTCTGGAAACACCATATATTTT.

Here the CDR3 reads CASRDRVGIEAFF. For the CDR3, the DNA is TGTGCCAGCAGGGACAGGGTGGGGATCGAAGCTTTCTTT. The rearrangement uses TRBV5-6 and TRBJ1-1; 8 bases match TRBD1. V trimming: 5 bases; J trimming: 8 bases; junction bases outside the gene matches: 8. Looked up from germline, CDR1 is SGHDT and CDR2 is YYEEEE. This CDR3 is built from 13 residues.